One sample yielded the 10 T cell receptor beta chains listed below, sequenced in a study of glioma-infiltrating T cells after dendritic cell vaccination. Some clones are missing from TCRdb's copy, which holds only in-frame ones; the method was immunoSEQ multiplex PCR. The table includes roughly 80,000 clones, around nine tenths detected once. Sequences were derived from blood, sampled before dendritic cell vaccination. These receptors originate from a human donor with glioblastoma.

The rearrangement links TRBV14 to TRBJ2-7; the match to TRBD2 covers 8 bases. J gave up 4 bases and V 3 bases, and 8 bases lay outside the gene matches. Germline loops: CDR1 SGHDN, CDR2 FVKESK. The CDR3 is 15 residues long. CDR3 coding DNA: TGTGCCAGCAGCCAGCCGGGGACTAGTTCGTACGAGCAGTACTTC. It yields the protein CASSQPGTSSYEQYF.

The chain combines TRBV2 with TRBJ2-7, with 10 bases matching TRBD2. The germline V gene encodes CDR1 SNHLY and CDR2 FYNNEI. The CDR3 is 13 residues long. Trimming at V came to 8 bases and at J to 4 bases, leaving 5 bases not matched to a gene. In DNA, the CDR3 is TGTGCCAGCCGGGGAGCGGGAGGGTACGAGCAGTACTTC. Residues: CASRGAGGYEQYF.

The rearrangement joins TRBV6-1 to TRBJ1-2; 10 bases map to TRBD1. The CDR3 loop spans 14 amino acids. Losses at the gene ends were 6 bases for V and 2 bases for J; bases not matched to a gene: 3. Germline-derived CDR1 and CDR2 are MNHNS and SASEGT. The CDR3 DNA is TGTGCCAGCAGCCCGGGACAGGGGAACTATGGCTACACCTTC. Its protein product is CASSPGQGNYGYTF.

J is TRBJ2-5 and V is TRBV29-1; no firm D call. The length of the CDR3 is 13 residues. Germline CDR1 is SQVTM and CDR2 is ANQGSEA. Trimming removed 0 bases from V and 5 bases from J, with 10 bases in between. DNA of the CDR3: TGCAGCGTTGAAGATCCGGGTGTGGAGACCCAGTACTTC. It yields the protein CSVEDPGVETQYF.

This clone was seen a few times. J is TRBJ2-2 and V is TRBV28, with 7 bases lining up with TRBD1. Germline V gene lookup returns CDR1 MDHEN and CDR2 SYDVKM. This CDR3 contains 15 residues. Trimming took 6 bases from V and 4 from J; bases not matched to a gene: 8. The CDR3 spells CASRRQGDSTGELFF. For the CDR3, the DNA is TGTGCCAGCAGAAGACAGGGCGATAGCACCGGGGAGCTGTTTTTT.

The V call is TRBV5-1, the J call TRBJ1-4; perhaps TRBD1 as D (6 bases). V lost 0 bases, J lost 7 bases, and 10 bases lay in between. Germline values: CDR1 SGHRS, CDR2 YFSETQ. This CDR3 has 14 amino acids. The CDR3 sequence: CASSLDRASEKLFF. The DNA of the CDR3 is TGCGCCAGCAGCTTGGACAGGGCCAGTGAAAAACTGTTTTTT.

V gene TRBV6-1 combines with J gene TRBJ2-5; 7 nucleotides match TRBD1. The last part of the DNA fits TRBJ2-7 better; the J call may be wrong. The germline V gene encodes CDR1 MNHNS and CDR2 SASEGT. The CDR3 runs 13 residues. In nucleotides, the CDR3 is TGTGCCAGCAGTCCCGGGACAGCCTACGAGCAGTACTTC. It yields the protein CASSPGTAYEQYF.

CDR3 in DNA: TGTGCCAGCAGTTACTCGATGGCAGGGCAGGGGGAGACCCAGTACTTC. It codes for CASSYSMAGQGETQYF. The V gene is TRBV6-5, the J gene TRBJ2-5, with TRBD1 as a possible D gene (6 bases). V was clipped by 0 bases and J by 5 bases, with 16 bases between them. The CDR3 contains 16 residues. Per the germline V gene, CDR1 is MNHEY and CDR2 is SVGAGI.

The J gene is TRBJ1-2, the V gene TRBV27; D gene uncertain. CDR1 and CDR2 from the germline V gene are MNHEY and SMNVEV (reference sequence). The germline V and J ends were trimmed by 1 base and 3 bases, with 12 bases remaining between them. The CDR3 extends over 15 amino acids. In nucleotides, the CDR3 is TGTGCCAGCAGTTTATTTGGGCGGGTTGACTATGGCTACACCTTC. Its protein product is CASSLFGRVDYGYTF.

This chain links TRBV6-1 with TRBJ1-3; D gene unclear. This CDR3 contains 15 residues. Trimming removed 6 bases at V and 0 bases at J, with 12 bases between. The germline gives CDR1 MNHNS, CDR2 SASEGT. The CDR3 nucleotides read TGTGCCAGCAGAGAGGGTATGGGCTCTGGAAACACCATATATTTT. It translates to CASREGMGSGNTIYF.